The rows below give T cell receptor beta chains drawn from one sample of a study of blood T cell repertoires in COVID-19. Sequencing used immunoSEQ multiplex PCR; TCRdb keeps in-frame clones, though not all of them. The table shows roughly 100,000 clones, with roughly 88% occurring only once. The sample comprised peripheral blood. The receptor set was obtained from a human donor in a cohort sampled during active COVID-19. CDR3s include the opening cysteine and the closing phenylalanine or tryptophan. A D gene is named only where the DNA matches it firmly. Size values are once, few and many counts, or a class for expanded clones, and some rows have none.

V gene,D gene,clone size,J gene,CDR3 protein,CDR3 DNA
TRBV30,-,-,TRBJ1-4,CAWSPGPPDEKLFF,TGTGCCTGGAGTCCAGGTCCGCCGGATGAAAAACTGTTTTTT
TRBV24-1,-,-,TRBJ1-1,CAAQGQPNTEAFF,TGTGCCGCCCAAGGACAGCCGAACACTGAAGCTTTCTTT
TRBV29-1,TRBD1,-,TRBJ1-3,CSVGSRGPGNTIYF,TGCAGCGTTGGTAGCAGGGGGCCTGGAAACACCATATATTTT
TRBV15,TRBD1,-,TRBJ1-1,CATSRGPGQLNTEAFF,TGTGCCACCAGCAGGGGCCCGGGACAGTTGAACACTGAAGCTTTCTTT
TRBV19,-,-,TRBJ2-1,CATFYYNEQFF,TGTGCCACTTTTTACTACAATGAGCAGTTCTTC
TRBV6-5,-,-,TRBJ2-7,CASTYGGTGLYEQYF,TGTGCCAGCACCTACGGGGGGACAGGACTTTACGAGCAGTACTTC
TRBV15,-,-,TRBJ1-5,CATSVSAGLQFQHF,TGTGCCACCAGCGTATCTGCTGGATTACAGTTCCAGCATTTT
TRBV11-3,TRBD2,-,TRBJ2-1,CASSLRTSGVNNEQFF,TGTGCCAGCAGCTTACGGACTAGCGGGGTAAACAATGAGCAGTTCTTC
TRBV11-3,TRBD1,once,TRBJ2-7,CASSRGTGGYEQYF,TGTGCCAGCAGCAGAGGGACAGGGGGCTACGAGCAGTACTTC
TRBV6-1,TRBD1,-,TRBJ1-2,CASSSATGSLDGYTF,TGTGCCAGCAGTTCCGCGACAGGGAGTCTGGATGGCTACACCTTC
TRBV6-4,TRBD2,-,TRBJ2-5,CASIGTSGEQETQYF,TGTGCCAGCATCGGGACTAGCGGGGAGCAAGAGACCCAGTACTTC
TRBV20-1,-,-,TRBJ2-4,CSAIRGGVQYF,TGCAGTGCCATTAGGGGTGGGGTTCAGTACTTC
TRBV5-1,TRBD2,-,TRBJ2-2,CASSLVGGPNTGELFF,TGCGCCAGCAGCTTGGTGGGAGGGCCCAACACCGGGGAGCTGTTTTTT
TRBV29-1,-,-,TRBJ1-5,CSVELGGDQPQHF,TGCAGCGTTGAATTAGGGGGAGATCAGCCCCAGCATTTT
TRBV3-1/TRBV3-2,TRBD1,-,TRBJ1-4,CASSPWTGENEKLFF,TGTGCCAGCAGCCCATGGACAGGAGAAAATGAAAAACTGTTTTTT
TRBV27,TRBD1,-,TRBJ1-5,CASSLDRGYQPQHF,TGTGCCAGCAGTTTAGACAGGGGATATCAGCCCCAGCATTTT
TRBV29-1,TRBD2,-,TRBJ2-3,CSATPLAGGLDTQYF,TGCAGCGCAACCCCCCTAGCGGGGGGGCTCGATACGCAGTATTTT
TRBV4-1,TRBD1,-,TRBJ2-7,CASRPQGANEQYF,TGCGCCAGCAGACCCCAGGGGGCTAACGAGCAGTACTTC
TRBV19,TRBD1,-,TRBJ1-5,CASNSGQVNQPQHF,TGTGCCAGTAACTCGGGACAGGTGAATCAGCCCCAGCATTTT
TRBV11-3,TRBD1,-,TRBJ2-5,CASSLGTGLQETQYF,TGTGCCAGCAGCCTCGGGACAGGTCTCCAAGAGACCCAGTACTTC
TRBV12-5,-,-,TRBJ2-1,CASGSEGYNEQFF,TGTGCTAGTGGTTCAGAGGGCTACAATGAGCAGTTCTTC
TRBV19,TRBD1,-,TRBJ2-7,CASSIRTGGSYEQYF,TGTGCCAGTAGTATAAGGACAGGGGGTTCCTACGAGCAGTACTTC
TRBV28,-,-,TRBJ2-7,CASSIRGSFSYEQYF,TGTGCCAGCAGCATACGGGGGTCCTTCTCCTACGAGCAGTACTTC
TRBV7-8,TRBD2,-,TRBJ2-1,CASSPRRLAGGNEQFF,TGTGCCAGCAGCCCACGCCGGCTAGCGGGAGGCAATGAGCAGTTCTTC